The rows below give T cell receptor beta chains drawn from one sample of a study of blood T cell repertoires in COVID-19. Measured with immunoSEQ multiplex PCR; TCRdb has only the in-frame clones, and not every one. The sample lists 380,000 or so clones; 80% to 90% were seen once. The specimen was peripheral blood. The receptors shown here come from a man aged 35 to 55 with acute or convalescent COVID-19. Each CDR3 is given with its conserved first and last residue. Fields, in order: J gene, clone size, V gene, D gene, CDR3 protein, CDR3 DNA. A D gene is named only where the DNA matches it firmly. Clone size is not always given. Where it is, it says once, few, many or a class for expanded clones.

>TRBJ1-2|.|TRBV6-1|TRBD1
CASSDGTGVYGYTF
TGTGCCAGCAGTGATGGGACAGGGGTCTATGGCTACACCTTC
>TRBJ1-1|.|TRBV27|.
CASSLYPGEAFF
TGTGCCAGCAGTTTGTACCCGGGTGAAGCTTTCTTT
>TRBJ1-4|.|TRBV6-5|.
CASIGTANNEKLFF
TGTGCCAGCATTGGCACAGCAAATAATGAAAAACTGTTTTTT
>TRBJ2-3|few|TRBV27|TRBD2
CASSLASGSRDTQYF
TGTGCCAGCAGTTTAGCTAGCGGGAGTCGAGATACGCAGTATTTT
>TRBJ1-1|.|TRBV4-1|TRBD1
CASSQTNDRDVKAFF
TGCGCCAGCAGCCAGACTAATGACAGGGACGTAAAAGCTTTCTTT
>TRBJ1-1|.|TRBV28|.
CASSLYSGEGLTEAFF
TGTGCCAGCAGTTTATATTCAGGGGAAGGGCTCACTGAAGCTTTCTTT
>TRBJ2-3|.|TRBV27|TRBD1
CASSLLGQGYTDTQYF
TGTGCCAGCAGTTTATTGGGACAGGGGTACACAGATACGCAGTATTTT
>TRBJ1-4|.|TRBV18|.
CASSPGVTNEKLFF
TGTGCCAGCTCACCCGGGGTCACTAATGAAAAACTGTTTTTT
>TRBJ1-5|.|TRBV6-6|TRBD1
CASSPTPTGDRGNQPQHF
TGTGCCAGCAGTCCCACCCCGACAGGGGATCGCGGCAATCAGCCCCAGCATTTT
>TRBJ2-1|once|TRBV11-2|.
CASSLRAGLYNEQFF
TGTGCCAGCAGCTTAAGAGCGGGTCTTTACAATGAGCAGTTCTTC
>TRBJ1-1|.|TRBV30|.
CAWGRGNTEAFF
TGTGCCTGGGGACGGGGGAACACTGAAGCTTTCTTT
>TRBJ2-3|.|TRBV5-1|.
CASSLVGLHTDTQYF
TGCGCCAGCAGCTTGGTTGGACTCCACACAGATACGCAGTATTTT
>TRBJ2-3|.|TRBV7-3|TRBD1
CASSPTGSDTQYF
TGTGCCAGCAGCCCGACAGGGTCAGATACGCAGTATTTT
>TRBJ1-3|.|TRBV9|.
CASSVNSGNTIYF
TGTGCCAGCAGCGTTAATTCTGGAAACACCATATATTTT
>TRBJ1-1|once|TRBV11-1|TRBD1
CASRRQGASTEAFF
TGTGCCAGCCGCCGACAGGGGGCTAGCACTGAAGCTTTCTTT
>TRBJ1-5|once|TRBV27|.
CASSSTSGQNQPQHF
TGTGCCAGCAGTTCAACATCAGGACAGAATCAGCCCCAGCATTTT
>TRBJ2-7|.|TRBV27|TRBD2
CASKIHQGLGAREQYF
TGTGCCAGCAAGATTCACCAGGGACTAGGGGCCCGCGAGCAGTACTTC
>TRBJ2-2|.|TRBV6-6|TRBD2
CASSRLAGGIGELFF
TGTGCCAGCAGTCGACTAGCGGGGGGGATCGGGGAGCTGTTTTTT